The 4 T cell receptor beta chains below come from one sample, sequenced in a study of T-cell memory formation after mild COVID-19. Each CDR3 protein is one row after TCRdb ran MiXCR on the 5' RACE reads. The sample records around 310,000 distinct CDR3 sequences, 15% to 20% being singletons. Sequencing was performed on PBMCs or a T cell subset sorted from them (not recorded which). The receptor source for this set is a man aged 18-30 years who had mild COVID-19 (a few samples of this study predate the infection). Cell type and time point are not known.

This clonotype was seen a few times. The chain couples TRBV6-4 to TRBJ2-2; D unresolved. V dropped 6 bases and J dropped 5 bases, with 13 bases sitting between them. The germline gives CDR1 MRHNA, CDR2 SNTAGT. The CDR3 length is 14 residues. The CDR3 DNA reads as TGTGCCAGCAGAAGGGATATTCGGACCGGGGAGCTGTTTTTT. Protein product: CASRRDIRTGELFF.

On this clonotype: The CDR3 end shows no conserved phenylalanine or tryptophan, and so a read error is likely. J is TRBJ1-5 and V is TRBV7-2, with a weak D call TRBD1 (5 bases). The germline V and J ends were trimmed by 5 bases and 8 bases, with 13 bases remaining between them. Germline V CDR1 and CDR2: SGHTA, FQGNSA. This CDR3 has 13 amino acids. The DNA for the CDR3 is TGTGCCAGCAGCCCAGGGTCGAGGGAGCCCCAGCATTCT. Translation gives CASSPGSREPQHS.

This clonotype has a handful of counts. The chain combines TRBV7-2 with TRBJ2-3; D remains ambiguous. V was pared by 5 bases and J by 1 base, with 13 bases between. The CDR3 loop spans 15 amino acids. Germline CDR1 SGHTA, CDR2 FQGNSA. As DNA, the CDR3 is TGTGCCAGCAGCGAGAAAAAAGGAGGCACAGATACGCAGTATTTT. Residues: CASSEKKGGTDTQYF.

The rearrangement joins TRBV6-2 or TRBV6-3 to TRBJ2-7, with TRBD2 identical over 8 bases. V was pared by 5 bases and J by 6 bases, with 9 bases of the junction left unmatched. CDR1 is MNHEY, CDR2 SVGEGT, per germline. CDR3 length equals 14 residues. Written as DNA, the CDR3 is TGTGCCAGCAGTCTGCGGGGGGACCCCCTCGAGCAGTACGTC. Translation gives CASSLRGDPLEQYV.